A selection of T cell receptor beta chains follows, all from one sample in a study of blood T cell repertoires in COVID-19. Some clones are missing from TCRdb's copy, which holds only in-frame ones; the method was immunoSEQ multiplex PCR. The repertoire holds about 71,000 clones, with roughly nine tenths as singletons. Input material: peripheral blood. The receptors originated from a middle-aged man with active COVID-19. CDR3s leave out the opening cysteine and the closing phenylalanine or tryptophan.

CDR3 protein | V gene
ASSSLGHLQETQY | TRBV6-5
SVVTGTLSGANVLT | TRBV29-1
ASSPGTSSGALH | TRBV18
ASSTRTGLRDGNTIY | TRBV19
ASSYLTGTGNTEAF | TRBV6-2/TRBV6-3
ASSLGGGKDTQY | TRBV11-2
ASSAGTSGGAGEQF | TRBV5-1
ASRSDRGGRTEAF | TRBV5-1
ASSTAGENSPLH | TRBV6-6
ASSYSDRGRVNIVF | TRBV6-5
ASSAGTDPYEQY | TRBV11-2
ASSFAGTPGETQY | TRBV5-1
ASSLYLQGPNEKLF | TRBV7-2
ASSPRTGDEETQY | TRBV19
ASSLGQVDTDTQY | TRBV7-3
ASSLDGSYEQY | TRBV5-1
ASSIAGGPAGELF | TRBV19
ASSIPALGERNTEAF | TRBV21-1
ASSIRQGRRGGYNEQF | TRBV6-2/TRBV6-3
ASTTGSGYEQY | TRBV6-5
ASALTGLGNEQF | TRBV5-1
ASTPRSGNPIAF | TRBV5-8
ATTAGSGGDPTGELF | TRBV15
ASSLQAGNQETQY | TRBV5-1
ASSFDRANSPLH | TRBV28
ASRGLAGSGELF | TRBV6-5
ASSRTDRGLAKNIQY | TRBV18
ASGLSGRQPQH | TRBV6-5
ASSLGTLQETQY | TRBV5-1
ASSHRYEQY | TRBV19
ASSVVAGQGNEQF | TRBV9
ASSSLPGQGPNEQF | TRBV7-2
ASSSTPWGRETQY | TRBV27
ASWVGGHRGTEAF | TRBV28
ASSQTGTSGTDTQY | TRBV3-1/TRBV3-2
ASSPTGGQTEAF | TRBV28
ASSQAGAQNTEAF | TRBV3-1/TRBV3-2
ASSQEGGNREYNYGYT | TRBV3-1/TRBV3-2